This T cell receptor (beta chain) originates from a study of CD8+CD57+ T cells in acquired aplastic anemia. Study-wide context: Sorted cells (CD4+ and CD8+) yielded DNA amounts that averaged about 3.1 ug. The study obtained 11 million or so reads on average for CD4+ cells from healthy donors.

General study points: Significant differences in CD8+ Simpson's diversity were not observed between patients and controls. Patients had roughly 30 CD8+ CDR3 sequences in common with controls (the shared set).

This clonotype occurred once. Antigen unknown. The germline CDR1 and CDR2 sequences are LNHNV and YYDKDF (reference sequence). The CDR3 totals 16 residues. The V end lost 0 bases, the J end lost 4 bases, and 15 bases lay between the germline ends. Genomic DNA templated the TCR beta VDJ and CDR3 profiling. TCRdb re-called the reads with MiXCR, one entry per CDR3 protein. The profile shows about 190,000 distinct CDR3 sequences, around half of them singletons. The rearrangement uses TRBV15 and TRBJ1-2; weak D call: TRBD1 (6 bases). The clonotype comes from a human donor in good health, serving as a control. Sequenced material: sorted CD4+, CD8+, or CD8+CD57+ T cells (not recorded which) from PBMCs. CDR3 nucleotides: TGTGCCACCAGCAGAGATCGTCTGGACAGTACCTATGGCTACACCTTC. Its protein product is CATSRDRLDSTYGYTF.